These 26 T cell receptor beta chains came from one sample sequenced in a study. In TCRdb, the RT-PCR reads were re-called with MiXCR into one record per CDR3 protein. Of about 680,000 distinct CDR3 sequences listed, approximately 15% are singletons. The sample comprised memory CD4+ T cells from blood. Receptor source: a female donor in good health, serving as a healthy control.

This clonotype was detected ten times or more. The chain's CDR3 is CASSRSPGNNEQYF. CDR3 DNA: TGTGCCAGCAGCCGATCCCCAGGGAACAACGAGCAGTACTTC. The rearrangement uses TRBV7-2 and TRBJ2-7; D is perhaps TRBD1 (5 bases). Deletions cut 5 bases from V and 5 bases from J, with 16 bases between. Germline lookup yields CDR1 SGHTA and CDR2 FQGNSA. The CDR3 extends over 14 amino acids.

This clonotype was detected a few times. The genes are TRBV5-1 and TRBJ2-5, with 9 bases lining up with TRBD1. This CDR3 spans 16 amino acids. Germline V gives CDR1 SGHRS, CDR2 YFSETQ. V shed 0 bases and J 4 bases; nucleotides not matched to a gene: 7. The CDR3 nucleotides read TGCGCCAGCAGCTTGGATGGGGACAGGGCAACAGAGACCCAGTACTTC. This gives the protein CASSLDGDRATETQYF.

The chain is built from TRBV6-5 and TRBJ1-2; possible D gene TRBD1, 6 bases. Trimming pared 6 bases from V and 3 bases from J, leaving 14 bases between. The germline CDR1 and CDR2 sequences are MNHEY and SVGAGI. The CDR3 length is 14 residues. CDR3 nucleotides: TGTGCCAGCAGGTCGGGACAAGACTACTATGGCTACACCTTC. As protein: CASRSGQDYYGYTF.

This clonotype was seen only a few times. The chain recombines TRBV10-3 with TRBJ2-7, with 7 positions matching TRBD1. The CDR3 is 14 residues long. CDR1 and CDR2 from the germline V gene are ENHRY and SYGVKD. Trimming took 6 bases from V and 2 from J; bases not matched to a gene: 7. The CDR3 coding sequence is TGTGCCATCAGCAGACAGGGATCCCCCTACGAGCAGTACTTC. Amino acids: CAISRQGSPYEQYF.

A few counts support this clonotype. The rearrangement joins TRBV28 to TRBJ1-2, with 9 bases fitting TRBD1. Germline CDR1 and CDR2: MDHEN and SYDVKM. Trimming took 8 bases from V and 2 from J; bases not matched to a gene: 9. The CDR3 extends over 15 amino acids. The CDR3 DNA follows: TGTGCCAGCGGTGCCGGGACAGGGCTAAACTATGGCTACACCTTC. Amino acids: CASGAGTGLNYGYTF.

The chain uses TRBV20-1 and TRBJ2-4, with no clear D. The CDR3 has 12 residues. The V gene's germline CDR1 is DFQATT and CDR2 SNEGSKA (reference sequence). Trimming pared 7 bases from V and 0 bases from J, leaving 7 bases between. The CDR3: CSVILAKNIQYF. CDR3 in DNA: TGCAGTGTCATACTAGCCAAAAACATTCAGTACTTC.

The V gene is TRBV20-1, the J gene TRBJ1-5; TRBD1 is a possible D gene (6 bases). The V end was cut by 1 base, the J end by 4 bases, with 17 bases between. CDR1 and CDR2 from the germline V gene are DFQATT and SNEGSKA (reference sequence). The CDR3 contains 16 residues. CDR3 sequence: CSARAPTGQTNQPQHF. The CDR3 bases are TGCAGTGCTAGAGCCCCGACGGGACAAACAAATCAGCCCCAGCATTTT.

Many counts were recorded for this clonotype. The chain couples TRBV18 to TRBJ2-7, with D hard to call. Per germline, CDR1 KGHSH and CDR2 LQKENI. Trimming removed 4 bases at V and 3 bases at J, with 10 bases between. CDR3 length equals 13 residues. In nucleotides, the CDR3 is TGTGCCAGCTCACTCGTGAGCAGCTACGAGCAGTACTTC. Its protein is CASSLVSSYEQYF.

This clonotype has more than one count but fewer than ten. This chain uses TRBV27 with TRBJ2-1; D possibly matches TRBD1 or TRBD2 (6 bases each). CDR1 is MNHEY, CDR2 SMNVEV, per germline (reference sequence). V lost 4 bases and J 3 bases, leaving 16 bases between the germline ends. The CDR3 is made up of 16 amino acids. CDR3 sequence reads: CASSYGGSRGYNEQFF. The DNA of the CDR3 is TGTGCCAGCAGTTACGGGGGATCCAGGGGCTACAATGAGCAGTTCTTC.

V gene TRBV5-6 combines with J gene TRBJ2-7; D possibly corresponds to TRBD1 (5 bases). Trimming took 9 bases from V and 3 from J, leaving 16 bases between them. The CDR3 length is 13 residues. Germline CDR1 is SGHDT and CDR2 is YYEEEE. The CDR3: CATARGFNYEQYF. In DNA, the CDR3 is TGTGCCACCGCTAGGGGATTTAACTACGAGCAGTACTTC.

The chain carries TRBV6-2 or TRBV6-3 and TRBJ1-5, with D uncertain. The CDR3 is 13 amino acids. The germline V gene has CDR1 MNHEY and CDR2 SVGEGT. The germline V and J ends were trimmed by 1 base and 0 bases, with 1 base remaining between them. Here the CDR3 reads CASSYFSNQPQHF. The CDR3 DNA reads as TGTGCCAGCAGTTACTTTAGCAATCAGCCCCAGCATTTT.

In its sample, this clonotype was seen many times. The chain joins TRBV10-3 to TRBJ2-5; D is perhaps TRBD1 (6 bases). V was shortened by 3 bases and J by 5 bases, with 7 bases between the two germline ends. Germline CDR1 and CDR2: ENHRY and SYGVKD. The CDR3 contains 12 residues. The CDR3 sequence is CAISEQGETQYF. In DNA, the CDR3 is TGTGCCATCAGTGAACAGGGCGAGACCCAGTACTTC.

There are a few counts of this clonotype. J is TRBJ1-2 and V is TRBV9; 8 bases are a match to TRBD1. This CDR3 has 14 residues. Germline trimming cut 6 bases from V and 6 bases from J; bases unmatched to any gene: 10. From germline, CDR1 is SGDLS and CDR2 YYNGEE. In nucleotides, the CDR3 is TGTGCCAGCACCCCCGATGACAGGGGTCATGGCTACACCTTC. The encoded protein is CASTPDDRGHGYTF.

The rearrangement joins TRBV5-6 to TRBJ2-4; D is unresolved. CDR3 length: 14 amino acids. Trimming took off 4 bases at V and 8 bases at J, with 16 bases between the two ends. Germline values: CDR1 SGHDT, CDR2 YYEEEE. CDR3 region: CASSRRWASDIQYF. CDR3 sequence (DNA): TGTGCCAGCAGCCGCAGGTGGGCCTCGGACATTCAGTACTTC.

The table lists this clonotype with many counts. This rearrangement joins TRBV4-1 to TRBJ1-2, with 8 bases matching TRBD1. CDR1 and CDR2 from the germline V gene are MGHRA and YSYEKL. V shed 3 bases and J 5 bases; nucleotides not matched to a gene: 11. The CDR3 extends over 16 amino acids. As DNA, the CDR3 is TGCGCCAGCAGCCAGGGGGGGGCAGGGGGCTGGTATGGCTACACCTTC. This encodes CASSQGGAGGWYGYTF.

V and J are TRBV12-3 or TRBV12-4 and TRBJ2-3; 11 nucleotides match TRBD1. The CDR3 extends over 15 amino acids. Losses at the gene ends were 6 bases for V and 6 bases for J; bases not matched to a gene: 8. This CDR3 reads CASSLRTGGEDTQYF. The CDR3 DNA is TGTGCCAGCAGCCTGCGGACAGGGGGCGAGGATACGCAGTATTTT.

The chain carries TRBV9 and TRBJ2-7; TRBD2 aligns across 7 bases. Germline V gives CDR1 SGDLS, CDR2 YYNGEE. After removal of 7 bases from V and 3 bases from J, the junction contained 4 bases not matched to a gene. CDR3 length equals 12 residues. CDR3 amino acids: CASGEGSYEQYF. CDR3 nucleotides: TGTGCCAGCGGGGAGGGAAGCTACGAGCAGTACTTC.

V and J are TRBV28 and TRBJ2-3; TRBD1 matches 7 bases. The CDR3 runs to 16 residues. Germline CDR1 MDHEN, CDR2 SYDVKM. With 6 bases clipped from V and 6 bases from J, the junction kept 15 bases outside the gene matches. CDR3 protein: CASSSPGGVAADTQYF. The DNA of the CDR3 is TGTGCCAGCAGCTCACCAGGGGGAGTGGCGGCCGATACGCAGTATTTT.

V usage is TRBV20-1 and J usage is TRBJ1-2; the D gene is possibly TRBD1 (6 bases). Trimming took off 0 bases at V and 2 bases at J, with 13 bases between the two ends. The CDR3 totals 15 residues. The V gene's germline CDR1 is DFQATT and CDR2 SNEGSKA (reference sequence). In nucleotides, the CDR3 is TGCAGTGCTAGAGATGGGGGCTCGGTAAACTATGGCTACACCTTC. It is translated as CSARDGGSVNYGYTF.

The chain recombines TRBV28 with TRBJ2-7; tentatively, D is TRBD2 (6 bases). Per the germline V gene, CDR1 is MDHEN and CDR2 is SYDVKM. The germline V and J ends were trimmed by 7 bases and 3 bases, with 16 bases remaining between them. CDR3 length equals 14 residues. The CDR3 protein is CASINSGRNYEQYF. Written as DNA, the CDR3 is TGTGCCAGCATTAACAGCGGGCGTAACTACGAGCAGTACTTC.

This clonotype came up a few times. The chain carries TRBV5-1 and TRBJ2-3, with TRBD2 identical over 10 bases. The CDR3 contains 17 residues. Germline V lookup: CDR1 SGHRS, CDR2 YFSETQ. V shed 0 bases and J 4 bases; nucleotides not matched to a gene: 8. The CDR3 region is CASSLAPSGSTADTQYF. In nucleotides, the CDR3 is TGCGCCAGCAGCTTGGCCCCTAGCGGGAGTACCGCAGATACGCAGTATTTT. Full variable domain (remainder filled in from reference TRBV5-1 and TRBJ2-3): KAGVTQTPRYLIKTRGQQVTLSCSPISGHRSVSWYQQTPGQGLQFLFEYFSETQRNKGNFPGRFSGRQFSNSRSEMNVSTLELGDSALYLCASSLAPSGSTADTQYFGPGTRLTVL.

This clonotype was detected only a few times. The CDR3 loop reads CASSPPGRSDTQYF. The CDR3 bases are TGTGCCAGCAGCCCCCCAGGGAGGTCAGATACGCAGTATTTT. V gene TRBV5-5 combines with J gene TRBJ2-3, with D possibly being TRBD2 (6 bases). V lost 4 bases to trimming and J lost 4 bases, with 13 bases between them. Germline assignment: CDR1 SGHKS and CDR2 YYEKEE (reference sequence). CDR3 length: 14 amino acids.

The J gene is TRBJ2-1, the V gene TRBV10-3; weak D call: TRBD2 (7 bases). Germline V gives CDR1 ENHRY, CDR2 SYGVKD. The CDR3 loop spans 20 amino acids. V lost 5 bases, J lost 0 bases, and 26 bases lay in between. CDR3 in DNA: TGTGCCATCAGTCACCCCAAGGGGAGAGAGGGGGGGAGCTCCTACAATGAGCAGTTCTTC. Its translation is CAISHPKGREGGSSYNEQFF.

The chain employs TRBV7-2 and TRBJ1-2, with D perhaps TRBD1 (6 bases). Germline V gene data show CDR1 as SGHTA and CDR2 as FQGNSA. The V end lost 8 bases, the J end lost 9 bases, and 13 bases lay between the germline ends. CDR3 size: 11 residues. CDR3 region: CASYNGGRYTF. The DNA of the CDR3 is TGTGCCAGCTACAACGGGGGCCGCTACACCTTC.

This clonotype was seen a few times. The V and J genes are TRBV2 and TRBJ2-3; 7 nucleotides agree with TRBD2. This CDR3 is 14 amino acids long. CDR1 and CDR2 from the germline V gene are SNHLY and FYNNEI. J lost 3 bases, V lost 6 bases, and 6 bases had no gene match. CDR3 nucleotide sequence: TGTGCCAGCAGCGAGGGAGGGCGTACAGATACGCAGTATTTT. It yields the protein CASSEGGRTDTQYF.

This clonotype has a handful of counts. This sequence joins TRBV6-1 and TRBJ2-2; D unresolved. In germline, CDR1 is MNHNS, CDR2 SASEGT. Deletions cut 0 bases from V and 7 bases from J, with 9 bases between. The CDR3 totals 14 residues. The CDR3 reads CASSEALRIGELFF. The CDR3 bases are TGTGCCAGCAGTGAAGCGCTTAGGATCGGGGAGCTGTTTTTT.